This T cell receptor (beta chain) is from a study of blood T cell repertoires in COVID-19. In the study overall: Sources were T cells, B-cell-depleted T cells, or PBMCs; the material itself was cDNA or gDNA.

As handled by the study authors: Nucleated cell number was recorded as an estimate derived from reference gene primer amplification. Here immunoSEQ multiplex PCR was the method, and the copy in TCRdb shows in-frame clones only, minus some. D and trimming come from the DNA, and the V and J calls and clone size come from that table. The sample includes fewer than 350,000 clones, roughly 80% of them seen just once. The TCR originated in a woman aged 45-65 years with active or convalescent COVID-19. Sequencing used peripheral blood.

Here the CDR3 reads CATSGGRHRDTDTQYF. The DNA of the CDR3 is TGTGCCACCAGCGGAGGCAGACACCGGGACACAGATACGCAGTATTTT. The rearrangement uses TRBV15 and TRBJ2-3; a weak D match, TRBD2 (5 bases). Germline values: CDR1 LNHNV, CDR2 YYDKDF (reference sequence). Trimming took off 5 bases at V and 2 bases at J, with 17 bases between the two ends. CDR3 size: 16 residues. The whole variable domain, remainder taken from reference TRBV15 and TRBJ2-3, is DAMVIQNPRYQVTQFGKPVTLSCSQTLNHNVMYWYQQKSSQAPKLLFHYYDKDFNNEADTPDNFQSRRPNTSFCFLDIRSPGLGDTAMYLCATSGGRHRDTDTQYFGPGTRLTVL.